This T cell receptor (beta chain) stems from a study of identifying expanded T cells in peripheral blood (dated by TCRdb to the late 2010s). Regarding the complete study: Technical replicates were generated by sequencing separate aliquots of the same genomic DNA pool, and four replicates were compared pairwise. Study-wide findings and limitations: The authors expected that over much longer intervals, such as months to years, biological variance in healthy repertoires might increase even further. Across all healthy-donor time intervals, the beta-binomial model significantly cut both the number of clones called differentially abundant and the false-positive rate. In all healthy donors, the variance in clone template counts between samples taken about 14 days apart rose significantly as total template count increased. Approximately 1.2 differentially abundant clones were flagged by the binomial model between technical replicates, whereas about 15 and 18 were flagged over approximately two weeks and four weeks, respectively.

In this sample, this clone turned up once. The specificity of this receptor is unknown. Qualities for individual bases were not recorded, and no much larger clone is one base off. During the collection period, no infections or other immune events were recorded for the healthy donors. Healthy-donor blood repertoires served as a training cohort to calibrate time-dependent variance in a beta-binomial model of T-cell clone differential abundance. There were some ten healthy donors in the training cohort, of whom 3 were female and 7 were male. On average the donors were 43 years old, and their ages spanned about 25 to 64 years. Whole blood, obtained from a commercial supplier, was collected from each healthy donor at three time points spaced approximately two weeks apart. For immunosequencing, genomic DNA was extracted from unsorted whole blood. The immunoSEQ Assay, which uses bias-controlled multiplex PCR amplification of genomic DNA, was used to profile TCRbeta CDR3 regions. The original methods were these. To quantify the absolute abundance of each unique TCRbeta CDR3 region, the sequences were collapsed and filtered. Differential abundance was assessed using a binomial (Fisher-equivalent) model and a beta-binomial model in which time-dependent variance fitted from healthy donors was added. Clones with fewer than 5 combined templates were removed, and differential abundance was called for clones with a Benjamini-Hochberg FDR below 0.01. Beta-binomial variance was modeled as a function of total template count across the two samples using the form v = (b*log(k)+a)^2. The immuneACCESS repertoire file appears here via TCRdb, limited to in-frame rearrangements. These files lack a portion of the clones; in checked studies, under half of the deficit traces to unresolved V genes, and the cause of the others is not known. That table gives V, J and clone size, and the DNA gave D and trimming. In all, the sample holds around 60,000 clones, and over 80% of those were seen once. The top ten clonotypes cover 17% of the sample.

CDR1 and CDR2, per the germline V gene, are SGHRS and YFSETQ. V and J are trimmed by 4 bases and 4 bases, and the gene matches miss 11 bases of the junction. Including cysteine and phenylalanine, the CDR3 has 15 amino acids. CDR3 DNA is the only sequence kept; it has 45 bases, read in frame from the first base. This chain is built from TRBV5-1 and TRBJ2-7; the junction holds 7 bases that match TRBD1. Sequencing was done on a sample of blood. The sequence derives from a person aged 18 to 75 in good health. In nucleotide form, the sequence is TGCGCCAGCAGCGAGGACAGGTCCGATATATACGAGCAGTACTTC. Translated, this is CASSEDRSDIYEQYF.